The clone carrying this TCR beta chain has more than one count but fewer than ten. This entry belongs to a study of T cells of healthy individuals. MiXCR was run by TCRdb on the 5' RACE reads, yielding one entry per CDR3 protein. The data contain 65,000 to 95,000 distinct CDR3 sequences, about 5.5% of them seen just once; the ten biggest clones take up about 7.5%. V lost 5 bases to trimming and J lost 2 bases, with 7 bases between them. This CDR3 has 13 amino acids. Germline V gene data show CDR1 as LGHNA and CDR2 as YSLEER. The V and J genes are TRBV4-3 and TRBJ1-5; maybe TRBD1 (5 bases). The sequence was obtained from a female donor in good health. CDR3 sequence reads: CASSGGGNQPQHF. Written as DNA, the CDR3 is TGCGCCAGCAGCGGGGGGGGCAATCAGCCCCAGCATTTT.